This TCR beta chain came from a study of blood T cell repertoires in COVID-19. How the authors handled the data: Estimation of nucleated cell counts was performed using reference gene primer amplification. Some clones are missing from TCRdb's copy, which holds only in-frame ones; the method was immunoSEQ multiplex PCR. V, J and clone size are those of that table, while D and trimming were read from the DNA. Among tens of thousands of clones, about three quarters were seen once, and the ten largest hold approximately 21%. V was shortened by 2 bases and J by 2 bases, with 13 bases between the two germline ends. The germline V gene encodes CDR1 GTSNPN and CDR2 SVGIG (reference sequence). CDR3 length equals 14 residues.

Material: peripheral blood. This receptor was obtained from a man aged 25 to 40 with COVID-19, enrolled during active disease. This chain links TRBV30 with TRBJ2-7; tentatively, D is TRBD1 (6 bases). The CDR3 is CAWSRPGEPYEQYF. CDR3 nucleotides: TGTGCCTGGAGTCGGCCAGGGGAACCCTACGAGCAGTACTTC.